This paragraph covers one T cell receptor (beta chain) sequence. This clone's antigen is unknown. No base quality values were provided; no much bigger clone lies one nucleotide off. A single peripheral blood draw of approximately 100 mL on average was collected from each donor into heparinised tubes. Naive, central memory, regulatory and stem cell-like memory CD4+ T cells were sorted on a BD FACSAria II using a panel including CD45RO, CCR7, CD25, CD127, CD95 and CD27. Every sorted population had a purity above 95%. Right away, PBMCs were isolated by Lymphoprep density gradient centrifugation and were stained directly, with no culture step. So that batch effects would be minimized, each experiment stained and sorted samples in pairs, pairing one healthy donor with one patient. This sample was included in a study of beta chain features in type 1 diabetes (dated 2018 in TCRdb). Concerning the study at large: Patients and healthy donors did not differ in mean age, gender distribution, total cell number or subset yield. In the study, recently diagnosed type 1 diabetes patients and matched healthy donors were compared on the TCRB repertoires of their sorted circulating CD4+ T cell subsets. Regulatory and stem cell-like memory subsets were isolated from only 8 patients and roughly 8 healthy donors, whereas naive and central memory subsets came from all 30 or so donors. A total of approximately 100 million sorted cells were examined across all samples, and the number of cells per subset was strongly correlated with RNA yield.

What the research found in general, with its limitations: At VDJ recombination sites, type 1 diabetes patients had fewer insertions and more deleted nucleotides, which implies abnormalities in thymic rearrangement. The naive, central memory and regulatory TCRB repertoires appeared to resemble one another more closely among patients than among healthy donors. HLA sub-analyses involved small numbers of individuals, so any influence of HLA type on TCRB rearrangement remained unresolved. Type 1 diabetes patients showed a moderate but significant shortening of TCRB CDR3 length in all four CD4+ subsets. PCR may preferentially amplify shorter templates, but because patient and control samples were amplified and corrected together, any resulting skew would affect both groups equally. Because cDNA was sequenced instead of genomic DNA, highly expressing activated cells could be over-represented, though the groups showed no difference in activation or CD3 levels.

The entire isolated RNA was reverse transcribed using the High Capacity cDNA Reverse Transcription Kit, and thus expressed TCRB transcripts were sequenced. Naive, central memory and regulatory T cell samples underwent deep immunoSEQ sequencing, averaging roughly 3.5 million total reads per sample. After sorted cells were lysed in RLT buffer, RNA was extracted with DNase-treated RNeasy Micro or Mini kits, with the choice depending on cell number. To prevent cross-contamination, each cell subset was processed individually, whereas patient and healthy donor samples were processed jointly. The immunoSEQ multiplex PCR was used to amplify TCRB sequences from cDNA, yielding 87-bp fragments that span the CDR3 region. Sequencing of the amplicons was performed on the Illumina HiSeq platform. From the authors' description of their analysis: Synthetic template baselines were used to correct PCR bias computationally, reads within Hamming distance 2 were collapsed together, and singletons that could not be merged were discarded. Reads were aligned to IMGT to assign V, D and J genes, CDR3 length, and insertions or deletions at six rearrangement sites. Within each subset, clonotype counts were normalized to sorted cell number, and only after that were true diversity and Gini coefficients computed with the tcR R package. The overlap coefficient, calculated on TCRB nucleotide sequences, was used to measure repertoire sharing. TCRdb holds this immuneACCESS table with in-frame rearrangements only. Some clones are missing; in checked studies, unresolved V genes explain under half, and the rest has no known cause. V and J calls and clone size come straight from that table; D and trimming were deduced from the DNA. For this sample there are 140,000 to 150,000 clones; about 51% appear just once. The leading ten clones occupy over 0.4% of the sample.

Input material: Tregs from blood. The cell subset or site label here, explained by the study, means: regulatory CD4+ T cells. This receptor was taken from a man younger than 35 in good health.

The CDR3: CASSLAFGQQETQYF. The DNA sequence reads TGTGCCAGCAGCTTAGCTTTTGGACAGCAAGAGACCCAGTACTTC. The chain joins TRBV11-2 to TRBJ2-5, with TRBD1 as a weak D call on 6 bases. Including cysteine and phenylalanine, the CDR3 has 15 amino acids. CDR3 DNA is the only sequence kept; it has 45 bases, read in frame from the first base. Taken from the germline V gene, the CDR1 and CDR2 loops are SGHAT and FQNNGV. Deletion took 1 base off V and 2 bases off J, with a span of 11 bases between the germline ends.